This passage covers 5 T cell receptor beta chains from one sample sequenced in a study of blood T cell repertoires in COVID-19. Using immunoSEQ multiplex PCR, the repertoire was profiled, and TCRdb retains in-frame clones only, with some absent. This sample has about 320,000 clones, with roughly 85% found just once. The source material was PBMCs or T cells enriched from blood (not recorded which). These receptors all stem from a young woman who had been exposed to COVID-19.

This clone showed up just a few times. The chain couples TRBV7-9 to TRBJ2-7; TRBD1 might be the D (6 bases). The CDR3 covers 15 residues. CDR1 and CDR2 from the germline V gene are SEHNR and FQNEAQ (reference sequence). V gave up 3 bases and J gave up 1 base, with 13 bases separating them. The CDR3 is CASSFRGGGSYEQYF. Written as DNA, the CDR3 is TGTGCCAGCAGCTTCAGGGGTGGGGGATCCTACGAGCAGTACTTC.

This clone showed up just once. The V and J genes are TRBV11-2 and TRBJ1-3; D possibly corresponds to TRBD1 (6 bases). Germline-derived CDR1 and CDR2 are SGHAT and FQNNGV. The CDR3 extends over 15 amino acids. Trimming removed 7 bases at V and 0 bases at J, with 13 bases between. This chain's CDR3 is CASINNRDSGNTIYF. The CDR3 DNA sequence: TGTGCCAGCATCAACAACAGGGACTCTGGAAACACCATATATTTT.

The genes are TRBV5-6 and TRBJ2-5; the match to TRBD2 covers 10 bases. The V segment lost 6 bases and the J segment 0 bases; nucleotides outside the gene matches: 5. CDR3 length: 15 amino acids. The germline CDR1 and CDR2 sequences are SGHDT and YYEEEE. In nucleotides, the CDR3 is TGTGCCAGCACACGGACTAGCGGTTACCAAGAGACCCAGTACTTC. Its protein is CASTRTSGYQETQYF.

The rearrangement links TRBV6-5 to TRBJ1-1; possibly TRBD1 for D (5 bases). Per the germline V gene, CDR1 is MNHEY and CDR2 is SVGAGI. The germline V and J ends were trimmed by 5 bases and 3 bases, with 10 bases remaining between them. The CDR3 consists of 13 residues. CDR3 residues: CASSPNRYTEAFF. As DNA, the CDR3 is TGTGCCAGCAGTCCAAACAGGTACACTGAAGCTTTCTTT.

The rearrangement uses TRBV30 and TRBJ1-5, with 9 bases matching TRBD1. The CDR3 sequence is 14 residues long. Germline loops: CDR1 GTSNPN, CDR2 SVGIG (reference sequence). The J segment lost 7 bases and the V segment lost 0 bases, leaving 4 bases of the junction unmatched. CDR3: CAWSVGQGYQPQHF. The CDR3 nucleotides are TGTGCCTGGAGTGTGGGACAGGGATACCAGCCCCAGCATTTT. The entire variable domain, with the rest obtained from reference TRBV30 and TRBJ1-5, is as follows: SQTIHQWPATLVQPVGSPLSLECTVEGTSNPNLYWYRQAAGRGLQLLFYSVGIGQISSEVPQNLSASRPQDRQFILSSKKLLLSDSGFYLCAWSVGQGYQPQHFGDGTRLSIL.